A single sample gave rise to the 12 T cell receptor beta chains below, sequenced in a study of human T cells and chemical hapten exposure. Time point here: patch test 1, 2 weeks after DPC sensitization. Treatment denoted: therapeutic diphenylcyclopropenone sensitization with weekly scalp DPC. TCRdb re-analysed the RACE reads in MiXCR, keeping a single row per CDR3 protein. The sample contains some 190,000 distinct CDR3 sequences, approximately 20% of which appear only once. The sample in question was whole blood, obtained in connection with sensitization to the hapten diphenylcyclopropenone (DPC). All receptors derive from a woman aged 45-59 years with alopecia areata. Some clones in this sample may be carry-over from other donors' samples.

The sample holds many counts of this clonotype. V and J are TRBV6-5 and TRBJ1-6; D might be TRBD1 (5 bases). CDR3 length: 15 residues. Per germline, CDR1 MNHEY and CDR2 SVGAGI. Trimming removed 4 bases at V and 5 bases at J, with 12 bases between. The CDR3 sequence is CASSWGAGDNSPLHF. In nucleotides, the CDR3 is TGTGCCAGCAGTTGGGGCGCGGGGGATAATTCACCCCTCCACTTT.

The sample holds a few counts of this clonotype. This chain joins TRBV7-6 and TRBJ2-2, with D possibly TRBD1 on 6 matching bases. The CDR3 covers 16 residues. Germline CDR1 reads SGHVS; CDR2 reads FNYEAQ. The V end lost 5 bases, the J end lost 1 base, and 14 bases lay between the germline ends. Written as DNA, the CDR3 is TGTGCCAGCAGCAGCTCCGGGACACAGAACACCGGGGAGCTGTTTTTT. Translating it yields CASSSSGTQNTGELFF.

This clonotype was counted a few times. The CDR3 region is CSASLRDSGNTIYF. The CDR3 nucleotides are TGCAGTGCTAGTCTCAGAGACTCTGGAAACACCATATATTTT. The chain links TRBV20-1 to TRBJ1-3, with D unresolved. This CDR3 is 14 amino acids long. The V and J ends lost 3 bases and 0 bases respectively, with 9 bases between them. Per germline, CDR1 DFQATT and CDR2 SNEGSKA (reference sequence).

J is TRBJ1-6 and V is TRBV18; the D is unclear. This CDR3 has 13 amino acids. V lost 2 bases and J lost 8, with 7 bases in between. CDR1 and CDR2 from the germline V gene are KGHSH and LQKENI. This CDR3 is CASSPGPHSPLHF. CDR3 bases: TGTGCCAGCTCACCAGGTCCTCATTCACCCCTCCACTTT.

This clonotype was detected a few times. V gene TRBV20-1 combines with J gene TRBJ1-1; 8 nucleotides line up with TRBD1. CDR3 length: 15 amino acids. V shed 2 bases and J 4 bases; nucleotides not matched to a gene: 9. Germline V gene data show CDR1 as DFQATT and CDR2 as SNEGSKA (reference sequence). The CDR3 region is CSARNEGQATTEAFF. The CDR3 nucleotides read TGCAGTGCTAGAAATGAGGGACAGGCTACCACTGAAGCTTTCTTT.

This clonotype was seen repeatedly, ten times or more. This chain connects TRBV5-1 to TRBJ2-3; D uncertain. There are 15 residues in the CDR3. The V end lost 0 bases, the J end lost 0 bases, and 8 bases lay between the germline ends. Per germline, CDR1 SGHRS and CDR2 YFSETQ. This CDR3 is CASSLGGSSTDTQYF. The CDR3, as DNA: TGCGCCAGCAGCTTGGGAGGTTCTAGCACAGATACGCAGTATTTT.

This rearrangement joins TRBV10-2 to TRBJ2-7; D possibly corresponds to TRBD1 (6 bases). Trimming stripped 2 bases from V and 1 base from J, with 12 bases between. The germline CDR1 and CDR2 sequences are WSHSY and SAAADI. This CDR3 is 15 amino acids long. The DNA for the CDR3 is TGCGCCAGCAGTGAGACAGGGCCGGCATCCTACGAGCAGTACTTC. Its protein is CASSETGPASYEQYF.

The sample holds a few counts of this clonotype. The V and J genes are TRBV5-1 and TRBJ2-7, with 9 nucleotides matching TRBD1. Trimming took 0 bases from V and 5 from J; bases not matched to a gene: 15. The germline V gene has CDR1 SGHRS and CDR2 YFSETQ. CDR3 size: 18 residues. CDR3 DNA: TGCGCCAGCAGCTTGGGAATCCCCTTCACGGGACAGGGTAACGAGCAGTACTTC. Translation: CASSLGIPFTGQGNEQYF.

This clonotype was counted only a few times. The chain carries TRBV5-1 and TRBJ1-3; D may be TRBD1 (6 bases). The CDR3 covers 18 residues. The germline V gene has CDR1 SGHRS and CDR2 YFSETQ. The V and J ends lost 0 bases and 7 bases respectively, with 23 bases between them. The CDR3 sequence: CASSLAGRLWDIDNTIYF. DNA for the CDR3: TGCGCCAGCAGCTTGGCCGGACGCCTATGGGACATTGACAACACCATATATTTT.

V and J are TRBV20-1 and TRBJ2-5; TRBD2 matches 11 bases. The CDR3 totals 15 residues. V shed 5 bases, J shed 1 base, and the junction held 6 bases outside the gene matches. CDR1 is DFQATT and CDR2 is SNEGSKA in the germline V gene (reference sequence). The CDR3 is CSASSLAGAQETQYF. CDR3 nucleotides: TGCAGTGCTTCTTCACTAGCGGGAGCCCAAGAGACCCAGTACTTC.

V is TRBV28 and J is TRBJ2-2, with 11 bases identical to TRBD2. In germline, CDR1 is MDHEN, CDR2 SYDVKM. There are 15 residues in the CDR3. The V and J ends lost 1 base and 6 bases, in that order; junction bases with no gene match: 1. CDR3 nucleotide sequence: TGTGCCAGCAGTTTATCTAGCGGGAGGTCCGGGGAGCTGTTTTTT. Encoded protein: CASSLSSGRSGELFF.

This clonotype was counted a few times. As DNA, the CDR3 is TGTGCCATCAGTGAGTTGGAACAATCGGCGGGGGAGCAGTACTTC. Protein: CAISELEQSAGEQYF. This chain uses TRBV10-3 with TRBJ2-7, with a possible D match to TRBD2 (6 bases). Looked up from germline, CDR1 is ENHRY and CDR2 is SYGVKD. This CDR3 is built from 15 residues. The V end lost 1 base, the J end lost 7 bases, and 17 bases lay between the germline ends.